The clone carrying this T cell receptor (beta chain) came up once. As yet, its antigen is unknown. These data belong to a study of Ad26.COV2.S vaccination and SARS-CoV-2 variants. Study conclusions and caveats: Vaccinees displayed broader spike-specific TCR repertoires than placebo recipients. Whether participants received vaccine or placebo, their non-spike TCR breadth was similar. Reported post-vaccination CD8+ and CD4+ T cell responses to spike showed substantial breadth. Using TCR breadth and depth analyses may have led to underestimated total T cell responses.

Method: immunoSEQ multiplex PCR; TCRdb's copy keeps in-frame clones and lacks some. The data hold approximately 400,000 clones, with roughly nine tenths observed a single time. This CDR3 is built from 12 residues. V lost 5 bases and J lost 4, with 8 bases in between. Material: peripheral blood, obtained after recovery from COVID-19. The chain links TRBV12-3 or TRBV12-4 to TRBJ1-2, with D unresolved. This TCR was sampled from a human donor who had recovered from COVID-19. The CDR3 nucleotides are TGTGCCAGCAGTCGAGGATCCTATGGCTACACCTTC. As protein: CASSRGSYGYTF.